This TCR beta chain was identified during a study of identical twins. Study results and limitations: For monozygotic twins, models underestimated out-of-frame TCR alpha sharing. Invariant MAIT and iNKT cells are populations that could partly confound zero-insertion analyses.

Germline V gene data show CDR1 as LGHNA and CDR2 as YSLEER. This CDR3 has 16 amino acids. Deletions cut 2 bases from V and 0 bases from J, with 14 bases between. A single record per CDR3 protein comes from TCRdb applying MiXCR to the 5' RACE reads. The sample lists about 200,000 distinct CDR3 sequences, 8% to 11% occurring once. This clonotype was seen ten or more times. Antigen unknown. The gene calls are TRBV4-3 and TRBJ2-7; D not resolved. The sequence derives from a man in his fifties in good health. Sequencing used memory T cells sorted from blood. The CDR3 DNA is TGCGCCAGCAGCCAATCAGTTTTTAGCCTCTCCTACGAGCAGTACTTC. The encoded protein is CASSQSVFSLSYEQYF.